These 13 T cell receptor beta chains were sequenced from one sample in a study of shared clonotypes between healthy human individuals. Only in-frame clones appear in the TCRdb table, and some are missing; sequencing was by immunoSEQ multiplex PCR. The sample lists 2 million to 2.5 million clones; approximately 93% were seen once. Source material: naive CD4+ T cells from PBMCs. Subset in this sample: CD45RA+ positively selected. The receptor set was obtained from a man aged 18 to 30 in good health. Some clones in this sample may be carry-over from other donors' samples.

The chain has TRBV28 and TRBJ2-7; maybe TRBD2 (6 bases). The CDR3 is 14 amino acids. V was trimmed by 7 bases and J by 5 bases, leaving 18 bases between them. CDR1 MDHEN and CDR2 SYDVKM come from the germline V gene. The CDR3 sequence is CASTPGGEANEQYF. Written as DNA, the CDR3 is TGTGCCAGCACACCCGGGGGAGAGGCGAACGAGCAGTACTTC.

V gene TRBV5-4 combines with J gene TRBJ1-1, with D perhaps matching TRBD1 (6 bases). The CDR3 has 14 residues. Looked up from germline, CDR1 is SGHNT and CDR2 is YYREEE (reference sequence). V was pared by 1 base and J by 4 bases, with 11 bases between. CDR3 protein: CASSLTGRGTEAFF. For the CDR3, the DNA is TGTGCCAGCAGCTTGACAGGGCGGGGCACTGAAGCTTTCTTT.

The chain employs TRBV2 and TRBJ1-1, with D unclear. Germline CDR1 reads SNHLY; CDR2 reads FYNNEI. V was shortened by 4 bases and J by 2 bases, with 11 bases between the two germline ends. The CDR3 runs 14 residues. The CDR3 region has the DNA TGTGCCAGCAGTGTAGAGCGAAGTAACACTGAAGCTTTCTTT. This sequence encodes CASSVERSNTEAFF.

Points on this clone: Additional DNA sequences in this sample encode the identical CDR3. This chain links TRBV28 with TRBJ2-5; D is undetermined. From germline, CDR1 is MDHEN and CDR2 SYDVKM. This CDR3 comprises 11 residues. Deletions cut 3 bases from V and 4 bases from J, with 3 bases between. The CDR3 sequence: CASSFAETQYF. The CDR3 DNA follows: TGTGCCAGCAGTTTCGCAGAGACCCAGTACTTC.

The DNA for the CDR3 is TGTGCCTGGAGCGCACGGCTCGCCTATGGCTACACCTTC. Its protein product is CAWSARLAYGYTF. V gene TRBV30 combines with J gene TRBJ1-2; D uncertain. V was shortened by 3 bases and J by 4 bases, with 12 bases between the two germline ends. The CDR3 runs to 13 residues. CDR1 and CDR2 (germline): GTSNPN, SVGIG (reference sequence).

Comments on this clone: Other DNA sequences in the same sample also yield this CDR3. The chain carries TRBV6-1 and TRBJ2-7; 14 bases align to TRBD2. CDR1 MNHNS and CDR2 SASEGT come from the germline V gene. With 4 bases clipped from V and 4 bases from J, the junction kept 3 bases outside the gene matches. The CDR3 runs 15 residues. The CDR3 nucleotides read TGTGCCAGCAGTGTGGGGACTAGCGGGAGTTACGAGCAGTACTTC. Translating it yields CASSVGTSGSYEQYF.

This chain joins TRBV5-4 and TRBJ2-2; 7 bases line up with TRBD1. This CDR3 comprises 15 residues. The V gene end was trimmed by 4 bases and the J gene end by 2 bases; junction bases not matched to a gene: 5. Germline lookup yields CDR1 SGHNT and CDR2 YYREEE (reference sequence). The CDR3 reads CASSPGTVNTGELFF. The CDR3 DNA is TGTGCCAGCAGCCCCGGGACAGTCAACACCGGGGAGCTGTTTTTT.

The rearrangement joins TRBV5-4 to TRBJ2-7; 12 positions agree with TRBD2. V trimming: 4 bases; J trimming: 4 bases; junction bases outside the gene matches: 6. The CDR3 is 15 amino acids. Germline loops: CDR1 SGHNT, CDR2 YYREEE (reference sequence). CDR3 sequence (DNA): TGTGCCAGCAGCATGCGGACTAGCGGGAAGTACGAGCAGTACTTC. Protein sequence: CASSMRTSGKYEQYF.

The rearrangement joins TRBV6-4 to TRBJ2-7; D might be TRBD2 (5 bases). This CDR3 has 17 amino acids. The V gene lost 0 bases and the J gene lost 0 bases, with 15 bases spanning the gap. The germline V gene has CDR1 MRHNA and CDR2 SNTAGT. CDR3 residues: CASSDSIWEWSSYEQYF. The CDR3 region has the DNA TGTGCCAGCAGTGACTCGATCTGGGAGTGGAGCTCCTACGAGCAGTACTTC.

DNA for the CDR3: TGTGCCAGCAGTTTATCGTTCAGGGGGAGCGGCTACACCTTC. Translated: CASSLSFRGSGYTF. The gene calls are TRBV27 and TRBJ1-2, with TRBD1 identical over 7 bases. The germline CDR1 and CDR2 sequences are MNHEY and SMNVEV (reference sequence). V shed 0 bases and J 8 bases; nucleotides not matched to a gene: 6. The CDR3 has 14 residues.

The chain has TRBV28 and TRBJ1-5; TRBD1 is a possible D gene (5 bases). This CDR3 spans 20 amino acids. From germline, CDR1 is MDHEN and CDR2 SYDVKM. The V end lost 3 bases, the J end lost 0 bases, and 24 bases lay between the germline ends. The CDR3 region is CASSFRVVRRGIDSNQPQHF. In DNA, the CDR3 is TGTGCCAGCAGTTTTCGGGTTGTTAGGAGGGGTATAGATAGCAATCAGCCCCAGCATTTT.

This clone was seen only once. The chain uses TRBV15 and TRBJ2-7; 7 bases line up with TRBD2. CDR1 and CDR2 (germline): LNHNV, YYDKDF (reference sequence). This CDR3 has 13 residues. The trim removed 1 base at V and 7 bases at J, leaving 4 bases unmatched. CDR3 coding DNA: TGTGCCACCAGCAGAGGGGAGGGAATAGAGCAGTACTTC. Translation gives CATSRGEGIEQYF. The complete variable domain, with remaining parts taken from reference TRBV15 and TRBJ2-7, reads DAMVIQNPRYQVTQFGKPVTLSCSQTLNHNVMYWYQQKSSQAPKLLFHYYDKDFNNEADTPDNFQSRRPNTSFCFLDIRSPGLGDTAMYLCATSRGEGIEQYFGPGTRLTVT.

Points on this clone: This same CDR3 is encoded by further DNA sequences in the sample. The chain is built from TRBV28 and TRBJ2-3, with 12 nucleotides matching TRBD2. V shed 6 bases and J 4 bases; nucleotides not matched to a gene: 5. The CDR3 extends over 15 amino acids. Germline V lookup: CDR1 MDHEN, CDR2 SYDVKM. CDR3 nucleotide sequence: TGTGCCAGCAGGCGAACTAGCGGGAGGCCAGATACGCAGTATTTT. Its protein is CASRRTSGRPDTQYF.